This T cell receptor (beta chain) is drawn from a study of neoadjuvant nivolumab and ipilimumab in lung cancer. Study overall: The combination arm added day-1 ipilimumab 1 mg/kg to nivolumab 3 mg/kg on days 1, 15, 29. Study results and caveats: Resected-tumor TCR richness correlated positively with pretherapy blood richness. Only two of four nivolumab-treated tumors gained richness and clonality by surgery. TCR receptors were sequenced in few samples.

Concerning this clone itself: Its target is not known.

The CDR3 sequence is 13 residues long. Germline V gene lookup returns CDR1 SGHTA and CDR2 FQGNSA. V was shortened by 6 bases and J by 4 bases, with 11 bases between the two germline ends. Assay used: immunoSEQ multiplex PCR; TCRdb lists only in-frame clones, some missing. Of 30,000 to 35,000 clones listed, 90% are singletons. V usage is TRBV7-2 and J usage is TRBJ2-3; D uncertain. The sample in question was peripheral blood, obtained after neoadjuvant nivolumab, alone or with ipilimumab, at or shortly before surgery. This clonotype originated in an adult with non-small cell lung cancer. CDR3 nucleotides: TGTGCCAGCAGTTTTAGCAGATCAGATACGCAGTATTTT. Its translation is CASSFSRSDTQYF. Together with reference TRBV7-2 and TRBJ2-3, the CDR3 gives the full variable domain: GAGVSQSPSNKVTEKGKDVELRCDPISGHTALYWYRQSLGQGLEFLIYFQGNSAPDKSGLPSDRFSAERTGGSVSTLTIQRTQQEDSAVYLCASSFSRSDTQYFGPGTRLTVL.